The sequence of this T cell receptor (beta chain) was determined in a study of T cell responses to AZD1222 COVID-19 vaccine. Study-wide findings and caveats: Spike as a whole was targeted by vaccine-associated CD4 TCRs, dominant at 160-218 and 743-854. Recipients of AZD1222 seropositive at baseline numbered only 6 or 7. Clonal diversity was possibly underestimated, and white British individuals and females predominated among donors.

The germline V and J ends were trimmed by 5 bases and 6 bases, with 15 bases remaining between them. CDR3 length equals 14 residues. CDR1 is SGHDT and CDR2 is YYEEEE in the germline V gene. In regard to this clone: Its antigen is undetermined.

Measured with immunoSEQ multiplex PCR; TCRdb has only the in-frame clones, and not every one. The repertoire has some 130,000 clones, 88% of them found once; the top ten carry 18%. The TCR comes from an adult in good health. The chain has TRBV5-6 and TRBJ2-1; D perhaps matches TRBD2 (7 bases). This sample comprised peripheral blood, obtained on day 0 of MenACWY control vaccination. CDR3 sequence reads: CASRYRGARNEQFF. CDR3 DNA sequence: TGTGCCAGCAGATATCGGGGGGCCCGCAATGAGCAGTTCTTC.